Presented here are 16 T cell receptor beta chains from one specimen sequenced in a study of blood T cell repertoires in COVID-19. Here immunoSEQ multiplex PCR was the method, and the copy in TCRdb shows in-frame clones only, minus some. The top ten hold 8% to 13% of the sample, which has some 190,000 clones, approximately 80% seen once. Sequencing was carried out using peripheral blood. The receptors here all came from a woman in her thirties or forties with COVID-19, enrolled during active disease.

This sequence joins TRBV6-4 and TRBJ2-5; 9 bases are a match to TRBD2. The CDR3 extends over 14 amino acids. V lost 7 bases and J lost 7; bases outside the gene matches: 10. The germline V gene encodes CDR1 MRHNA and CDR2 SNTAGT. This chain's CDR3 is CASIRTSEPGTQYF. CDR3 nucleotide sequence: TGTGCCAGCATCCGGACTAGCGAGCCGGGGACCCAGTACTTC.

This chain links TRBV3-1 (or the pseudogene TRBV3-2) with TRBJ1-1; 9 bases line up with TRBD1. Germline assignment: CDR1 LGHDT and CDR2 YNNKEL (reference sequence). CDR3 size: 14 residues. V was clipped by 4 bases and J by 5 bases; unmatched bases: 5. CDR3 sequence (DNA): TGTGCCAGCAGCCGGACAGGGGATGGGACTGAAGCTTTCTTT. Amino acids: CASSRTGDGTEAFF.

The chain joins TRBV5-6 to TRBJ1-6; D gene unclear. This CDR3 is 14 amino acids long. Between the trimmed V and J ends, which lost 0 bases and 7 bases, there was a span of 8 bases. The V gene's germline CDR1 is SGHDT and CDR2 YYEEEE. The CDR3 sequence is CASSLEGRNSPLHF. The CDR3, as DNA: TGTGCCAGCAGCTTGGAAGGGAGGAATTCACCCCTCCACTTT. Variable domain in full (rest from reference TRBV5-6 and TRBJ1-6): DAGVTQSPTHLIKTRGQQVTLRCSPKSGHDTVSWYQQALGQGPQFIFQYYEEEERQRGNFPDRFSGHQFPNYSSELNVNALLLGDSALYLCASSLEGRNSPLHFGNGTRLTVT.

This sequence joins TRBV19 and TRBJ2-3; TRBD1 matches at 7 bases. V shed 5 bases, J shed 6 bases, and the junction held 5 bases outside the gene matches. Per germline, CDR1 LNHDA and CDR2 SQIVND (reference sequence). The CDR3 is 13 residues long. The CDR3 DNA reads as TGTGCCAGTAGTCCCACAGGGGTGGATACGCAGTATTTT. Translation: CASSPTGVDTQYF.

The V and J genes are TRBV18 and TRBJ1-1, with 7 bases fitting TRBD1. The CDR3 is made up of 13 amino acids. The germline V gene encodes CDR1 KGHSH and CDR2 LQKENI. After removal of 8 bases from V and 0 bases from J, the junction contained 3 bases not matched to a gene. CDR3 in amino acids: CASRGQMNTEAFF. The DNA of the CDR3 is TGTGCCAGCAGGGGGCAGATGAACACTGAAGCTTTCTTT.

The chain employs TRBV10-3 and TRBJ1-1; D gene uncertain. CDR3 length equals 13 residues. CDR1 is ENHRY and CDR2 is SYGVKD in the germline V gene. The ends were cut back, 10 bases at V and 4 bases at J, with 16 bases in the middle. CDR3 sequence: CATQVREGTEAFF. The CDR3, as DNA: TGTGCCACCCAGGTGAGGGAGGGCACTGAAGCTTTCTTT.

The rearrangement links TRBV19 to TRBJ2-7, with D possibly matching TRBD2 (6 bases). Trimming shortened V by 1 base and J by 2 bases, and 15 bases separated the two germline ends. The CDR3 length is 16 residues. CDR1 is LNHDA and CDR2 is SQIVND in the germline V gene (reference sequence). The CDR3, as DNA: TGTGCCAGTAGTATAGGTGCGGGGAGACAAACCTACGAGCAGTACTTC. This translates into CASSIGAGRQTYEQYF.

The CDR3 DNA reads TGTGCCAGCAGCTTATGGGGGCATAGGACCGGGGAGCTGTTTTTT. This sequence encodes CASSLWGHRTGELFF. The chain has TRBV13 and TRBJ2-2; weak D call: TRBD1 (6 bases). Looked up from germline, CDR1 is PRHDT and CDR2 is FYEKMQ (reference sequence). The CDR3 is 15 residues long. Deletions cut 2 bases from V and 5 bases from J, with 12 bases between. Combining the CDR3 with reference TRBV13 and TRBJ2-2 gives the whole variable domain AAGVIQSPRHLIKEKRETATLKCYPIPRHDTVYWYQQGPGQDPQFLISFYEKMQSDKGSIPDRFSAQQFSDYHSELNMSSLELGDSALYFCASSLWGHRTGELFFGEGSRLTVL.

This clone was seen only a few times. The chain links TRBV19 to TRBJ1-1; D might be TRBD1 (5 bases). CDR3 length: 13 residues. Germline V lookup: CDR1 LNHDA, CDR2 SQIVND (reference sequence). V lost 5 bases to trimming and J lost 5 bases, with 12 bases between them. CDR3 in amino acids: CASSEGEGTEAFF. CDR3 nucleotide sequence: TGTGCCAGTAGTGAAGGGGAGGGTACTGAAGCTTTCTTT.

The chain recombines TRBV18 with TRBJ2-5; perhaps TRBD2 as D (5 bases). CDR3 length equals 13 residues. V was shortened by 2 bases and J by 1 base, with 5 bases between the two germline ends. Germline V gives CDR1 KGHSH, CDR2 LQKENI. The chain's CDR3 is CASSPSGQETQYF. CDR3 coding DNA: TGTGCCAGCTCACCAAGCGGCCAAGAGACCCAGTACTTC. The full variable domain, completed using reference TRBV18 and TRBJ2-5, is NAGVMQNPRHLVRRRGQEARLRCSPMKGHSHVYWYRQLPEEGLKFMVYLQKENIIDESGMPKERFSAEFPKEGPSILRIQQVVRGDSAAYFCASSPSGQETQYFGPGTRLLVL.

The chain joins TRBV6-1 to TRBJ1-2, with D possibly being TRBD1 (5 bases). The V gene's germline CDR1 is MNHNS and CDR2 SASEGT. Trimming removed 2 bases at V and 3 bases at J, with 10 bases between. This CDR3 has 14 amino acids. CDR3 sequence: CASSEPGRDYGYTF. CDR3 DNA sequence: TGTGCCAGCAGTGAACCAGGGCGCGACTATGGCTACACCTTC.

This clone turned up a few times. The J gene is TRBJ1-1, the V gene TRBV5-6; 7 nucleotides agree with TRBD1. CDR1 is SGHDT and CDR2 is YYEEEE in the germline V gene. V trimming: 4 bases; J trimming: 3 bases; junction bases outside the gene matches: 6. The CDR3 totals 14 residues. The CDR3 DNA reads TGTGCCAGCAGCCCCCCAAGGGGGCACACTGAAGCTTTCTTT. Protein sequence: CASSPPRGHTEAFF.

This clone was seen only once. The chain is built from TRBV19 and TRBJ2-2; the D gene is possibly TRBD1 (6 bases). This CDR3 comprises 15 residues. CDR1 and CDR2 from the germline V gene are LNHDA and SQIVND (reference sequence). Trimming cost V 6 bases and J 3 bases, with 14 bases left between them. CDR3 DNA sequence: TGTGCCAGTAGCGATCCGGGACATCACACCGGGGAGCTGTTTTTT. Amino acid sequence: CASSDPGHHTGELFF.

The CDR3 loop is CASSQGDSNYNEQFF. As DNA, the CDR3 is TGTGCCAGCAGCCAAGGGGACAGCAACTACAATGAGCAGTTCTTC. The rearrangement links TRBV14 to TRBJ2-1, with TRBD1 matching 7 bases. This CDR3 is built from 15 residues. V trimming: 1 base; J trimming: 3 bases; junction bases outside the gene matches: 3. CDR1 and CDR2 (germline): SGHDN, FVKESK.

The chain joins TRBV27 to TRBJ2-2, with D unresolved. The CDR3 runs 15 residues. Germline lookup yields CDR1 MNHEY and CDR2 SMNVEV (reference sequence). V lost 3 bases and J lost 5, with 13 bases in between. The CDR3 bases are TGTGCCAGCAGTTTGGGCCCAGCTGTTACCGGGGAGCTGTTTTTT. This sequence encodes CASSLGPAVTGELFF.

The chain recombines TRBV6-1 with TRBJ1-4; D unclear. The germline V gene encodes CDR1 MNHNS and CDR2 SASEGT. There are 15 residues in the CDR3. Trimming stripped 1 base from V and 8 bases from J, with 14 bases between. CDR3 protein: CASSEGPASGEKLFF. As DNA, the CDR3 is TGTGCCAGCAGTGAAGGACCGGCCTCGGGGGAAAAACTGTTTTTT.